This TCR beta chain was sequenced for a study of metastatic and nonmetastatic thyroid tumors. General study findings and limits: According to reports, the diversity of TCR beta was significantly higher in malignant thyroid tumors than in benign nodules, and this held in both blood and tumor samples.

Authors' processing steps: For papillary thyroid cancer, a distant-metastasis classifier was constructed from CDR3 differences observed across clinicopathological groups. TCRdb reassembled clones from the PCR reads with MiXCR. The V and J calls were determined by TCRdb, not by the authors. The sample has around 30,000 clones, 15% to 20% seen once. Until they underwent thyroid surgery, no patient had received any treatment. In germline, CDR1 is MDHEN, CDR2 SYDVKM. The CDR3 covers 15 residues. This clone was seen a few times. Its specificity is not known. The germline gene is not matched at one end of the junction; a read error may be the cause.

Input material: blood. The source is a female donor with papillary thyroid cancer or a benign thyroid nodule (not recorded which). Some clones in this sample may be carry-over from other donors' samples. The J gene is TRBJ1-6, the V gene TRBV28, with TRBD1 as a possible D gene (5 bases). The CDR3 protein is CASGGMTVYNSPFHF. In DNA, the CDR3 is TGTGCCAGCGGGGGGATGACAGTCTATAATTCACCCTTCCACTTT. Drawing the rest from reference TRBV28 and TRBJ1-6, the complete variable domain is DVKVTQSSRYLVKRTGEKVFLECVQDMDHENMFWYRQDPGLGLRLIYFSYDVKMKEKGDIPEGYSVSREKKERFSLILESASTNQTSMYLCASGGMTVYNSPFHFGNGTRLTVT.